This T cell receptor (beta chain) originates from a study of response to subunit inactivated influenza vaccine. V trimming: 4 bases; J trimming: 7 bases; junction bases outside the gene matches: 13. Germline values: CDR1 MNHEY, CDR2 SVGEGT. There are 17 residues in the CDR3. TCRdb ran MiXCR on the RT-PCR reads and lists one entry per CDR3 protein. Of about 520,000 distinct CDR3 sequences detected, roughly 27% appear once; the ten largest clones hold approximately 2%. Sequencing used CD4+ T cells sorted from PBMCs, obtained roughly 5 days after vaccination. The V and J genes are TRBV6-2 or TRBV6-3 and TRBJ2-2, with TRBD1 matching 9 bases. The TCR sequence derives from a man aged 50-59 years who received an inactivated influenza vaccine. CDR3 in amino acids: CASSSPGTGPRNGELFF. The CDR3 DNA is TGTGCCAGCAGTTCCCCCGGGACAGGGCCACGTAACGGGGAGCTGTTTTTT.